This is a list of T cell receptor beta chains from one sample in a study of regulatory T cells in long-lasting Graves disease. TCRdb reprocessed the multiplex PCR reads via MiXCR and lists one record per CDR3 protein. The top ten hold 6.5% to 9% of the sample, which has hundreds of thousands of distinct CDR3 sequences, 20% to 25% seen once. The sequencing here drew on peripheral blood mononuclear cells (PBMCs), taken when the disease was refractory, from a patient treated with antithyroid drugs. Source of these receptors: a female donor with Graves disease. Each CDR3 is given with its conserved first and last residue. D genes are given only for firm matches. Some rows mark clone size as missing; the rest say once, few, many or name a class of expanded clone.

clone_size: many
v_call: TRBV27
d_call: -
j_call: TRBJ1-1
cdr3_aa: CASSSLTAMNTEAFF
cdr3_nt: TGTGCCAGCAGTTCCCTGACAGCCATGAACACTGAAGCTTTCTTT

clone_size: -
v_call: TRBV3-1
d_call: TRBD2
j_call: TRBJ2-7
cdr3_aa: CASSQEVASGRKEQYF
cdr3_nt: TGTGCCAGCAGCCAAGAGGTGGCTAGCGGGAGAAAGGAGCAGTACTTC

clone_size: many
v_call: TRBV3-1
d_call: -
j_call: TRBJ1-1
cdr3_aa: CASSQEHRVTTEAFF
cdr3_nt: TGTGCCAGCAGCCAAGAGCACAGGGTGACCACTGAAGCTTTCTTT

clone_size: many
v_call: TRBV28
d_call: -
j_call: TRBJ1-1
cdr3_aa: CASSSPDTQDAFF
cdr3_nt: TGTGCCAGCAGTTCCCCGGACACCCAAGACGCTTTCTTT

clone_size: -
v_call: TRBV19
d_call: TRBD1
j_call: TRBJ1-5
cdr3_aa: CASQDRDYNQLQHF
cdr3_nt: TGTGCCAGTCAAGACAGGGATTACAATCAGCTCCAGCATTTT

clone_size: -
v_call: TRBV5-1
d_call: -
j_call: TRBJ1-3
cdr3_aa: CASSLEPNSKNTIYF
cdr3_nt: TGCGCCAGCAGCTTGGAACCAAATTCCAAAAACACCATATATTTT

clone_size: -
v_call: TRBV5-4
d_call: TRBD2
j_call: TRBJ2-5
cdr3_aa: CASMRGGLETQYF
cdr3_nt: TGTGCCAGCATGCGGGGGGGCCTAGAGACCCAGTACTTC

clone_size: -
v_call: TRBV2
d_call: TRBD2
j_call: TRBJ2-7
cdr3_aa: CASSPMASGSSYEQYF
cdr3_nt: TGTGCCAGCTCACCCATGGCTAGCGGGAGTTCCTACGAGCAGTACTTC

clone_size: -
v_call: TRBV9
d_call: -
j_call: TRBJ1-2
cdr3_aa: CASSSSDSPYGYTF
cdr3_nt: TGTGCCAGCAGCAGCTCCGACAGCCCCTATGGCTACACCTTC

clone_size: many
v_call: TRBV28
d_call: TRBD1
j_call: TRBJ1-5
cdr3_aa: CASSPGTGSNQPQHF
cdr3_nt: TGTGCCAGCAGTCCTGGGACAGGGAGCAATCAGCCCCAGCATTTT

clone_size: many
v_call: TRBV12-3/TRBV12-4
d_call: -
j_call: TRBJ2-7
cdr3_aa: CASSLRQQSSYEQYF
cdr3_nt: TGTGCCAGCAGTTTACGGCAGCAGAGCTCCTACGAGCAGTACTTC

clone_size: once
v_call: TRBV7-3
d_call: -
j_call: TRBJ2-2
cdr3_aa: CASSQASGPNTGELFF
cdr3_nt: TGTGCCAGCAGTCAGGCCTCGGGACCAAACACCGGGGAGCTGTTTTTT

clone_size: many
v_call: TRBV28
d_call: -
j_call: TRBJ1-1
cdr3_aa: CASSFRGRGVSEAFF
cdr3_nt: TGTGCCAGCAGTTTCCGGGGGAGGGGAGTAAGTGAAGCTTTCTTT

clone_size: -
v_call: TRBV29-1
d_call: -
j_call: TRBJ1-5
cdr3_aa: CSVGTMAGNQPQHF
cdr3_nt: TGCAGCGTTGGGACGATGGCGGGAAATCAGCCCCAGCATTTT

clone_size: many
v_call: TRBV12-3/TRBV12-4
d_call: -
j_call: TRBJ1-1
cdr3_aa: CASSQRLNTEAFF
cdr3_nt: TGTGCCAGCAGCCAGCGTCTGAACACTGAAGCTTTCTTT

clone_size: -
v_call: TRBV4-3
d_call: TRBD1
j_call: TRBJ2-1
cdr3_aa: CASSQQTGTGDINEQFF
cdr3_nt: TGCGCCAGCAGCCAACAGACCGGGACAGGGGACATTAATGAGCAGTTCTTC

clone_size: many
v_call: TRBV6-1
d_call: -
j_call: TRBJ1-1
cdr3_aa: CASSVIQGNTEAFF
cdr3_nt: TGTGCCAGCAGTGTTATACAGGGGAACACTGAAGCTTTCTTT

clone_size: many
v_call: TRBV7-2
d_call: -
j_call: TRBJ2-5
cdr3_aa: CASSLTAGLEETQYF
cdr3_nt: TGTGCCAGCAGCTTAACGGCGGGACTTGAGGAGACCCAGTACTTC

clone_size: many
v_call: TRBV11-3
d_call: -
j_call: TRBJ1-1
cdr3_aa: CASSLLRGGTEAFF
cdr3_nt: TGTGCCAGCAGCCTTCTCCGGGGTGGGACTGAAGCTTTCTTT

clone_size: few
v_call: TRBV3-1
d_call: -
j_call: TRBJ1-3
cdr3_aa: CASSQDRDSGNTIYF
cdr3_nt: TGTGCCAGCAGCCAAGATCGGGACTCTGGAAACACCATATATTTT

clone_size: few
v_call: TRBV6-2/TRBV6-3
d_call: TRBD2
j_call: TRBJ2-2
cdr3_aa: CASSSQLAGGGELFF
cdr3_nt: TGTGCCAGCAGTTCCCAACTAGCGGGGGGCGGGGAGCTGTTTTTT

clone_size: few
v_call: TRBV28
d_call: TRBD2
j_call: TRBJ2-7
cdr3_aa: CASDDPGLAGPPYEQYF
cdr3_nt: TGTGCCAGCGATGATCCGGGACTAGCGGGACCTCCCTACGAGCAGTACTTC

clone_size: many
v_call: TRBV7-8
d_call: -
j_call: TRBJ2-7
cdr3_aa: CASSPIGVAHEQYF
cdr3_nt: TGTGCCAGCAGCCCTATAGGGGTAGCTCACGAGCAGTACTTC

clone_size: -
v_call: TRBV29-1
d_call: TRBD2
j_call: TRBJ2-7
cdr3_aa: CSVDHRLARYEQYF
cdr3_nt: TGCAGCGTCGATCACAGACTAGCGAGGTACGAGCAGTACTTC

clone_size: few
v_call: TRBV7-2
d_call: -
j_call: TRBJ1-6
cdr3_aa: CASSLVQTSSYNSPLHF
cdr3_nt: TGTGCCAGCAGCTTAGTTCAGACCAGCTCCTATAATTCACCCCTCCACTTT

clone_size: -
v_call: TRBV5-8
d_call: TRBD2
j_call: TRBJ2-1
cdr3_aa: CASSLGLAGAVSIF
cdr3_nt: TGTGCCAGCAGCTTGGGACTAGCGGGAGCTGTTTCGATCTTC

clone_size: -
v_call: TRBV2
d_call: TRBD2
j_call: TRBJ2-1
cdr3_aa: CASSRLAGGYDEQFF
cdr3_nt: TGTGCCAGCAGCAGACTAGCGGGAGGGTACGATGAGCAGTTCTTC

clone_size: few
v_call: TRBV2
d_call: TRBD1
j_call: TRBJ2-4
cdr3_aa: CASSRGGNEAKNIQYF
cdr3_nt: TGTGCCAGCAGTAGAGGGGGCAATGAAGCCAAAAACATTCAGTACTTC

clone_size: once
v_call: TRBV19
d_call: -
j_call: TRBJ1-1
cdr3_aa: CASSIVASRMNTEAFF
cdr3_nt: TGTGCCAGTAGTATCGTAGCAAGCCGTATGAACACTGAAGCTTTCTTT

clone_size: many
v_call: TRBV28
d_call: TRBD1
j_call: TRBJ1-2
cdr3_aa: CASRGQGTYGYTF
cdr3_nt: TGTGCCAGCAGAGGACAGGGGACCTATGGCTACACCTTC

clone_size: many
v_call: TRBV12-3/TRBV12-4
d_call: -
j_call: TRBJ1-1
cdr3_aa: CASRGGIEAFF
cdr3_nt: TGTGCCAGCAGGGGCGGAATTGAAGCTTTCTTT

clone_size: few
v_call: TRBV7-2
d_call: -
j_call: TRBJ2-7
cdr3_aa: CASSWVGRPEQYF
cdr3_nt: TGTGCCAGCAGCTGGGTTGGCCGGCCAGAGCAGTACTTC

clone_size: many
v_call: TRBV30
d_call: -
j_call: TRBJ2-5
cdr3_aa: CAWRLQGPETQYF
cdr3_nt: TGTGCCTGGAGGTTACAGGGCCCTGAGACCCAGTACTTC

clone_size: many
v_call: TRBV2
d_call: -
j_call: TRBJ1-5
cdr3_aa: CASREGGRDNQPQHF
cdr3_nt: TGTGCCAGCAGGGAAGGTGGACGGGACAATCAGCCCCAGCATTTT

clone_size: many
v_call: TRBV10-3
d_call: -
j_call: TRBJ2-5
cdr3_aa: CAISDREETQYF
cdr3_nt: TGTGCCATCAGTGACCGGGAAGAGACCCAGTACTTC

clone_size: many
v_call: TRBV6-1
d_call: -
j_call: TRBJ1-5
cdr3_aa: CASSGDSPPNQPQHF
cdr3_nt: TGTGCCAGCTCGGGGGACTCTCCTCCAAATCAGCCCCAGCATTTT

clone_size: many
v_call: TRBV24-1
d_call: -
j_call: TRBJ2-5
cdr3_aa: CATSEVNEETQYF
cdr3_nt: TGTGCCACCAGCGAGGTAAATGAAGAGACCCAGTACTTC

clone_size: many
v_call: TRBV12-3/TRBV12-4
d_call: -
j_call: TRBJ1-6
cdr3_aa: CASTYRAPYNSPLHF
cdr3_nt: TGTGCCAGCACCTACAGGGCCCCCTATAATTCACCCCTCCACTTT

clone_size: many
v_call: TRBV19
d_call: -
j_call: TRBJ1-1
cdr3_aa: CASAEPLNTEAFF
cdr3_nt: TGTGCTTCGGCTGAGCCTTTGAACACTGAAGCTTTCTTT

clone_size: many
v_call: TRBV6-1
d_call: -
j_call: TRBJ1-5
cdr3_aa: CASSRDRTGGSQPQHF
cdr3_nt: TGTGCCAGCAGCCGCGACAGAACTGGAGGTAGTCAGCCCCAGCATTTT

clone_size: -
v_call: TRBV20-1
d_call: TRBD1
j_call: TRBJ1-2
cdr3_aa: CSARITGDTPNGYTF
cdr3_nt: TGCAGTGCTAGAATTACAGGGGACACCCCTAATGGCTACACCTTC